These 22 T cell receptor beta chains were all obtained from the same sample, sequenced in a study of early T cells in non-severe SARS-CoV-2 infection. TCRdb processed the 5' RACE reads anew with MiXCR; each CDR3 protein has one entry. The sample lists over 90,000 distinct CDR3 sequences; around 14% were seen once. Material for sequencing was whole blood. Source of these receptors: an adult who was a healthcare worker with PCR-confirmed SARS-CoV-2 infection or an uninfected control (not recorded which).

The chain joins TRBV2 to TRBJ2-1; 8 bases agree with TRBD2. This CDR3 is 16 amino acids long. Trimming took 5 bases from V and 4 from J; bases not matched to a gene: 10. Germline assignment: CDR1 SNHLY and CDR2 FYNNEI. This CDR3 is CASSTTLAEPYNEQFF. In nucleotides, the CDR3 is TGTGCCAGCAGTACCACACTAGCGGAGCCATACAATGAGCAGTTCTTC.

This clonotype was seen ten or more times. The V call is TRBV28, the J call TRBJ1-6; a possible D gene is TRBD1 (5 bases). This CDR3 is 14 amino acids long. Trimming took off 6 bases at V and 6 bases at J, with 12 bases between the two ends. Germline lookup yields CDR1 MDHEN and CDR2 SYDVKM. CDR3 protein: CASSRGQLNSPLHF. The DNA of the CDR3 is TGTGCCAGCAGCCGCGGACAACTTAATTCACCCCTCCACTTT.

This CDR3 is CASSHGLAGPRETDTQYF. Written as DNA, the CDR3 is TGTGCCAGCAGCCACGGACTAGCGGGCCCCCGGGAGACAGATACGCAGTATTTT. This sequence joins TRBV5-4 and TRBJ2-3, with 11 bases fitting TRBD2. This CDR3 has 18 amino acids. V was clipped by 4 bases and J by 3 bases; unmatched bases: 13. Germline loops: CDR1 SGHNT, CDR2 YYREEE (reference sequence). The full variable domain, in which reference TRBV5-4 and TRBJ2-3 provide the parts outside the CDR3, is ETGVTQSPTHLIKTRGQQVTLRCSSQSGHNTVSWYQQALGQGPQFIFQYYREEENGRGNFPPRFSGLQFPNYSSELNVNALELDDSALYLCASSHGLAGPRETDTQYFGPGTRLTVL.

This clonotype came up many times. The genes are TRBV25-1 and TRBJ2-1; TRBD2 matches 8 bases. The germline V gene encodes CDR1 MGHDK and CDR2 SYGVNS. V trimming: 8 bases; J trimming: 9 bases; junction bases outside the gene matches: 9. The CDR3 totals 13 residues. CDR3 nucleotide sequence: TGTGCCAGCGAGCGGGAGAGGCCGCCTGAGCAGTTCTTC. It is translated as CASERERPPEQFF.

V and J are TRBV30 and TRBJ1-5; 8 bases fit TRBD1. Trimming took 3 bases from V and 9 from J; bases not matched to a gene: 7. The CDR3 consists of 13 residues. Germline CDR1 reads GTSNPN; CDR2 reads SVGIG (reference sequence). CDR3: CAWSVTGGRPQHF. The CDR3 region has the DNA TGTGCCTGGAGCGTTACAGGGGGAAGGCCCCAGCATTTT.

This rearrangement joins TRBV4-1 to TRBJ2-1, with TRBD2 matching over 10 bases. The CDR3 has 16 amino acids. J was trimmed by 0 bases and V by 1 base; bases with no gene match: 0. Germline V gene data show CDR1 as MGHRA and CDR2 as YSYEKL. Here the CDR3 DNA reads TGCGCCAGCAGCCAAGCTAGCGGGAGCTCCTACAATGAGCAGTTCTTC. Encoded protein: CASSQASGSSYNEQFF.

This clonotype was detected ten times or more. Here the CDR3 reads CASAGTGANYEQYF. The CDR3 coding sequence is TGTGCCAGCGCAGGTACGGGGGCGAACTACGAGCAGTACTTC. V usage is TRBV11-2 and J usage is TRBJ2-7; tentatively, D is TRBD1 or TRBD2 (6 bases each). The V gene lost 8 bases and the J gene lost 3 bases, with 17 bases spanning the gap. This CDR3 comprises 14 residues. Germline V gene data show CDR1 as SGHAT and CDR2 as FQNNGV.

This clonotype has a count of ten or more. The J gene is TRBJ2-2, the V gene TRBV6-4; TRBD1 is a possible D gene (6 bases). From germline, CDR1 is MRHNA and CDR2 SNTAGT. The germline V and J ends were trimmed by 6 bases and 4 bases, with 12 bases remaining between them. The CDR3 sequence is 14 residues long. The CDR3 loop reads CASSQGSSTGELFF. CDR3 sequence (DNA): TGTGCCAGCAGCCAGGGGTCTAGCACCGGGGAGCTGTTTTTT.

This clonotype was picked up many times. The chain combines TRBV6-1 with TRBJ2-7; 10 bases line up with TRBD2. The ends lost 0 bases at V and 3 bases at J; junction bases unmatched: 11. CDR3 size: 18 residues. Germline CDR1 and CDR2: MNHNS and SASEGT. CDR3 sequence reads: CASSEALRSSGSVYEQYF. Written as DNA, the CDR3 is TGTGCCAGCAGTGAAGCGCTTCGGTCTAGCGGGAGTGTCTACGAGCAGTACTTC.

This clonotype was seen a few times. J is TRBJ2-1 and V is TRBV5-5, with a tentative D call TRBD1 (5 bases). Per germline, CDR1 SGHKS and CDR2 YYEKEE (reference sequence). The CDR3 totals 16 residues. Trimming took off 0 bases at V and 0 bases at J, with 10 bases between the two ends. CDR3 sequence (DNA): TGTGCCAGCAGCTTGGAGCCAGGGTCCTCCTACAATGAGCAGTTCTTC. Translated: CASSLEPGSSYNEQFF.

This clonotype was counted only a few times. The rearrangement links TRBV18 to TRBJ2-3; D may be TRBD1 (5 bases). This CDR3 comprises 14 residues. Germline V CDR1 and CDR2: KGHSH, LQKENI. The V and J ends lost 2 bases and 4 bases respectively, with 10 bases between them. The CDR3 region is CASSPGRVPDTQYF. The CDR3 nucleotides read TGTGCCAGCTCACCAGGCAGGGTGCCAGATACGCAGTATTTT. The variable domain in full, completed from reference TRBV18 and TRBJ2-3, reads NAGVMQNPRHLVRRRGQEARLRCSPMKGHSHVYWYRQLPEEGLKFMVYLQKENIIDESGMPKERFSAEFPKEGPSILRIQQVVRGDSAAYFCASSPGRVPDTQYFGPGTRLTVL.

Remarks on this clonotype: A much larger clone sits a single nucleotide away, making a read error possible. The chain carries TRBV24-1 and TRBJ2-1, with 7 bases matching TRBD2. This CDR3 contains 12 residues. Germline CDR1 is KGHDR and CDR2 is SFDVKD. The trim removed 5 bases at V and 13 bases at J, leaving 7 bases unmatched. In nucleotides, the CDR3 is TGTGCCACCAGTGCAGGTGGGACTAACCAGTTCTTC. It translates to CATSAGGTNQFF.

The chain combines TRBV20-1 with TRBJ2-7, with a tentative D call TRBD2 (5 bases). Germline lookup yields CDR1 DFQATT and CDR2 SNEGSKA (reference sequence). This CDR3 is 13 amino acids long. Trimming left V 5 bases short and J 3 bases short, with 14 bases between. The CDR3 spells CSARTPGIYEQYF. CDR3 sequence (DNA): TGCAGTGCTCGTACTCCGGGAATCTACGAGCAGTACTTC.

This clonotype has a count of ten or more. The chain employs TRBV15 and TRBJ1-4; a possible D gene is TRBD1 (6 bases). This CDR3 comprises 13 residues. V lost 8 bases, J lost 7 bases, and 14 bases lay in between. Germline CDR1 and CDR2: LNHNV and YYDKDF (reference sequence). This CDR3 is CATEQGRSEKLFF. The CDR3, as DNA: TGTGCCACCGAACAGGGAAGAAGTGAAAAACTGTTTTTT.

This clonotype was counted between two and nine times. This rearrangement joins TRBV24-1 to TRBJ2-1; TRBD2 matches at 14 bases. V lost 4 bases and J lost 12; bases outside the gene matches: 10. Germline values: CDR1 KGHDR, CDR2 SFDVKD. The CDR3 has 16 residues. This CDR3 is CATSDSTSGRAWGQFF. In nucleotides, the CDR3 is TGTGCCACCAGTGACTCGACTAGCGGGAGGGCATGGGGGCAGTTCTTC.

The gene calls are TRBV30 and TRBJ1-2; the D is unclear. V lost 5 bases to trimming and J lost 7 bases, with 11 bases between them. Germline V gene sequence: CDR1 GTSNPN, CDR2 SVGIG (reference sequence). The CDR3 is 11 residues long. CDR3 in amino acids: CAWGPPPGYTF. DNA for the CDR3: TGTGCCTGGGGACCTCCCCCTGGCTACACCTTC.

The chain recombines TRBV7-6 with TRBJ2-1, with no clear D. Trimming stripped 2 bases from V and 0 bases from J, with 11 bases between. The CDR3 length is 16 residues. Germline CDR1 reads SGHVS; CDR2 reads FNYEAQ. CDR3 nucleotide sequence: TGTGCCAGCAGCTTAATATTCTCTCCCTCCTACAATGAGCAGTTCTTC. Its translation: CASSLIFSPSYNEQFF.

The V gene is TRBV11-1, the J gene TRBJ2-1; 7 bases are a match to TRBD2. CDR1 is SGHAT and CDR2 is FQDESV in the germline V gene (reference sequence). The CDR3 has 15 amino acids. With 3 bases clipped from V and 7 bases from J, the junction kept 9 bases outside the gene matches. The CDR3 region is CASSFGLGGGNEQFF. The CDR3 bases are TGTGCCAGCAGCTTCGGACTAGGAGGAGGGAATGAGCAGTTCTTC.

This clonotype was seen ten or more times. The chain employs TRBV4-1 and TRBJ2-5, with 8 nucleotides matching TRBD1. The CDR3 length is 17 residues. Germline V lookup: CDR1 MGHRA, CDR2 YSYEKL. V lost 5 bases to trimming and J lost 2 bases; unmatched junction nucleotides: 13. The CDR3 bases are TGCGCCAGCAGCTCGGGACAGGTCCCCCTGGGTCAAGAGACCCAGTACTTC. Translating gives CASSSGQVPLGQETQYF.

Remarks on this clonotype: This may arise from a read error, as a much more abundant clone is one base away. The CDR3 is CASSPAVADTEAFF. DNA for the CDR3: TGCGCCAGCAGCCCCGCGGTTGCGGACACTGAAGCTTTCTTT. This sequence joins TRBV5-1 and TRBJ1-1; D gene unclear. The CDR3 sequence is 14 residues long. Germline V lookup: CDR1 SGHRS, CDR2 YFSETQ. Trimming took off 4 bases at V and 3 bases at J, with 13 bases between the two ends.

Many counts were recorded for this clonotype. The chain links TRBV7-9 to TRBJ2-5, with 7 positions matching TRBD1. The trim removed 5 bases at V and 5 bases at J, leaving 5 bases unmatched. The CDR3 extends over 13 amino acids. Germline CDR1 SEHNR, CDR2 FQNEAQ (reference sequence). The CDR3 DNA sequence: TGTGCCAGCAGCGGCCAGGGGGTGGAGACCCAGTACTTC. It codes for CASSGQGVETQYF.

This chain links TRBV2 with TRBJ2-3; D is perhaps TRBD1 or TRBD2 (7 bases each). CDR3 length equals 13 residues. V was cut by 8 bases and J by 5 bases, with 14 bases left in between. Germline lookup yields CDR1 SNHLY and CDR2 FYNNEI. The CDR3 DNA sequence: TGTGCCAGCGGGGAGGGGGCACAAGATACGCAGTATTTT. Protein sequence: CASGEGAQDTQYF. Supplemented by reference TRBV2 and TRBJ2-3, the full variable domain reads EPEVTQTPSHQVTQMGQEVILRCVPISNHLYFYWYRQILGQKVEFLVSFYNNEISEKSEIFDDQFSVERPDGSNFTLKIRSTKLEDSAMYFCASGEGAQDTQYFGPGTRLTVL.